This TCR beta chain was documented in a study of cytomegalovirus exposure and HLA in healthy donors. Researchers ran the PCR with 60 Vbeta and 13 Jbeta primers. Measured with immunoSEQ multiplex PCR; TCRdb has only the in-frame clones, and not every one. The table has fewer than 200,000 clones, around 75% seen once. No CMV serostatus entry exists for this donor. V was pared by 3 bases and J by 6 bases, with 7 bases between. CDR1 is DFQATT and CDR2 is SNEGSKA in the germline V gene (reference sequence). The CDR3 length is 11 residues. This clonotype was sampled from a human donor in good health. The chain has TRBV20-1 and TRBJ2-3; D is unclear. The source material was PBMCs. CDR3 protein: CSASRSDTQYF. As DNA, the CDR3 is TGCAGTGCTAGTAGATCGGATACGCAGTATTTT.